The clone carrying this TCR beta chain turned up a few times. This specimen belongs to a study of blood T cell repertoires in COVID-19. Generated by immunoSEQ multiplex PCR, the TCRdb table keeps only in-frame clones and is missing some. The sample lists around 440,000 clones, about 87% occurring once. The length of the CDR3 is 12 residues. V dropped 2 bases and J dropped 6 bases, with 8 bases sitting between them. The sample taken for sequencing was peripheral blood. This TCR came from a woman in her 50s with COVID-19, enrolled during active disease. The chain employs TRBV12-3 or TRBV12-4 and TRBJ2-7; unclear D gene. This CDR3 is CASSLMEREQYF. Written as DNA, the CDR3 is TGTGCCAGCAGTTTAATGGAGCGCGAGCAGTACTTC.